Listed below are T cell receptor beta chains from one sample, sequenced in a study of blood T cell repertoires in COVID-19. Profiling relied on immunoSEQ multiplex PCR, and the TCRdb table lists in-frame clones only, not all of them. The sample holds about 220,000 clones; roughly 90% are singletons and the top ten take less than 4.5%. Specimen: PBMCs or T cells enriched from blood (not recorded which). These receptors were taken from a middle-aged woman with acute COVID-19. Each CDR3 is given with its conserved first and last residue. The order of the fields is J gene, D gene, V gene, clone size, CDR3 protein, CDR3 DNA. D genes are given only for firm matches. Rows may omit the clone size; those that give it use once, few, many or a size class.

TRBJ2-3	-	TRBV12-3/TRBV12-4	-	CASSPRDTQYF	TGTGCCAGCAGCCCCAGGGATACGCAGTATTTT
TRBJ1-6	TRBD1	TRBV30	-	CAWSTPGQGSPLHF	TGTGCCTGGAGTACGCCGGGACAGGGATCACCCCTCCACTTT
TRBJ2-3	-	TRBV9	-	CASCTGSRDTQYF	TGTGCCAGCTGTACAGGGAGTCGAGATACGCAGTATTTT
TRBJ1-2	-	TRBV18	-	CASSPKDSKPYGYTF	TGTGCCAGCTCACCAAAGGACAGCAAGCCCTATGGCTACACCTTC
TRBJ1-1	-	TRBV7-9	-	CASSLSQRGEAFF	TGTGCCAGCAGCTTATCACAGAGGGGGGAAGCTTTCTTT
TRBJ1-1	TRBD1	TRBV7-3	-	CASSFVRGRNTEAFF	TGTGCCAGCAGCTTCGTGAGGGGGCGGAACACTGAAGCTTTCTTT
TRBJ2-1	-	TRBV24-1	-	CATSDSGPFTEQFF	TGTGCCACCAGTGATTCTGGCCCTTTCACTGAGCAGTTCTTC
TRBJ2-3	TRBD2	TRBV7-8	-	CASSLTSGGGSDTQYF	TGTGCCAGCAGCTTAACTAGCGGGGGGGGGTCAGATACGCAGTATTTT
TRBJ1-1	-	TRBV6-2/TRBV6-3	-	CASSGGLWQGAFF	TGTGCCAGCAGTGGAGGGCTTTGGCAGGGAGCTTTCTTT
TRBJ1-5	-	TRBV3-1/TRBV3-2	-	CASSQGGGSNQPQHF	TGTGCCAGCAGCCAAGGAGGCGGGAGCAATCAGCCCCAGCATTTT
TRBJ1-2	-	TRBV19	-	CASRRGEAGYTF	TGTGCCAGTAGGAGAGGTGAGGCTGGCTACACCTTC
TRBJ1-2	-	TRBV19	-	CASSMEGMGYGYTF	TGTGCCAGTAGTATGGAGGGAATGGGCTATGGCTACACCTTC
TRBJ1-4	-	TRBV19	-	CASRYRATNEKLFF	TGTGCCAGTAGATACAGAGCAACTAATGAAAAACTGTTTTTT
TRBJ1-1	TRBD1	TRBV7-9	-	CASSSLGQSSTEAFF	TGTGCCAGCAGCTCTTTGGGACAGTCCAGCACTGAAGCTTTCTTT
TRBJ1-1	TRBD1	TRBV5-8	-	CASSSQGILNTEAFF	TGTGCCAGCAGCTCACAGGGGATCCTAAACACTGAAGCTTTCTTT
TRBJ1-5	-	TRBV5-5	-	CASSLALGLEPQHF	TGTGCCAGCAGCTTGGCTCTGGGGCTGGAGCCCCAGCATTTT
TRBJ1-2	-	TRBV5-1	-	CASSLARGNYGYTF	TGCGCCAGCAGCTTGGCGCGGGGAAACTATGGCTACACCTTC
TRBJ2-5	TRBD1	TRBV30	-	CAWSGTGQETQYF	TGTGCCTGGAGCGGGACAGGCCAAGAGACCCAGTACTTC
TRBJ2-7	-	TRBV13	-	CASSLGQASTYEQYF	TGTGCCAGCAGCTTAGGACAGGCTAGTACCTACGAGCAGTACTTC
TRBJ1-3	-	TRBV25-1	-	CASSERGSGNTIYF	TGTGCCAGCAGTGAAAGAGGGTCTGGAAACACCATATATTTT
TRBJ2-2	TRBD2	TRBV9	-	CASSVDGRGAPNTGELFF	TGTGCCAGCAGCGTAGATGGGCGGGGGGCCCCGAACACCGGGGAGCTGTTTTTT
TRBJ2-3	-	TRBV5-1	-	CASSLLSGLVTVTDTQYF	TGCGCCAGCAGCTTGCTCTCAGGGCTAGTGACGGTAACAGATACGCAGTATTTT
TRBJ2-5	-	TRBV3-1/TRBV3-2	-	CASSQIKAGGETQYF	TGTGCCAGCAGCCAAATAAAGGCGGGTGGAGAGACCCAGTACTTC
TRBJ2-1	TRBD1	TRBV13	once	CASSLAGTGDANEQFF	TGTGCCAGCAGCTTAGCCGGGACAGGGGATGCGAATGAGCAGTTCTTC
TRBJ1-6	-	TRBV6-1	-	CASSENPQRGLALHF	TGTGCCAGCAGTGAAAATCCACAACGGGGTCTCGCCCTCCACTTT
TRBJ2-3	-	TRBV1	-	CTARLAPFLTDTQYF	TGCACCGCTCGGTTAGCTCCGTTCCTCACAGATACGCAGTATTTT
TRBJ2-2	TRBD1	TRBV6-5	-	CASRSGTGGDGELFF	TGTGCCAGCCGCTCCGGGACAGGGGGAGACGGGGAGCTGTTTTTT
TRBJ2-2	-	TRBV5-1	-	CASSLVTVNTGELFF	TGCGCCAGCAGCTTAGTGACAGTGAACACCGGGGAGCTGTTTTTT
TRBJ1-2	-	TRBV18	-	CASSPLGDWVYGYTF	TGTGCCAGCTCACCACTAGGGGATTGGGTCTATGGCTACACCTTC
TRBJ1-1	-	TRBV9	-	CASSVGGRSEAFF	TGTGCCAGCAGCGTAGGGGGCAGAAGTGAAGCTTTCTTT
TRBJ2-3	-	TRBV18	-	CASSPDYLSTDTQYF	TGTGCCAGCTCACCGGACTACCTTTCCACAGATACGCAGTATTTT
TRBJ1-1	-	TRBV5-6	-	CASRPRGGNTEAFF	TGTGCCAGCAGACCGAGGGGGGGCAACACTGAAGCTTTCTTT
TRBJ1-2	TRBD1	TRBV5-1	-	CASSWEPGQGRNGYTF	TGCGCCAGCAGCTGGGAACCGGGACAGGGTAGGAATGGCTACACCTTC
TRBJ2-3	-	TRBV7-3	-	CASSLVQITDTQYF	TGTGCCAGCAGCTTAGTTCAGATTACAGATACGCAGTATTTT
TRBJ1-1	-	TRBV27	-	CASNRQWNTEAFF	TGTGCCAGCAATAGACAATGGAACACTGAAGCTTTCTTT
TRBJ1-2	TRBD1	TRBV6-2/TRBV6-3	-	CASSYVGQGAANYGYTF	TGTGCCAGCAGTTACGTCGGACAGGGGGCAGCTAACTATGGCTACACCTTC
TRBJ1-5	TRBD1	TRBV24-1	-	CATSDTVTGGQPQHF	TGTGCCACCAGTGATACCGTGACAGGGGGTCAGCCCCAGCATTTT
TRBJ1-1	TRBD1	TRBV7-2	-	CASSQGQLNTEAFF	TGTGCCAGCAGCCAGGGACAGCTGAACACTGAAGCTTTCTTT
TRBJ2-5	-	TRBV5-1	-	CASRTENQETQYF	TGCGCCAGCAGGACGGAGAATCAAGAGACCCAGTACTTC
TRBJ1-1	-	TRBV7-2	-	CASSPGGVNTEAFF	TGTGCCAGCAGCCCTGGAGGGGTGAACACTGAAGCTTTCTTT
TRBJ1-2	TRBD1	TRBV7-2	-	CASSSTGGKLSGYTF	TGTGCCAGCAGCTCGACAGGGGGCAAATTGAGTGGCTACACCTTC
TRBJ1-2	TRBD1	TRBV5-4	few	CASRFTGGDGYTF	TGTGCCAGCAGATTTACAGGGGGAGATGGCTACACCTTC
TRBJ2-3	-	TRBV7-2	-	CASSVAASTDTQYF	TGTGCCAGCTCCGTAGCGGCTAGCACAGATACGCAGTATTTT
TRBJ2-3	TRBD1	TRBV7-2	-	CASSAYLWTGGKDTQYF	TGTGCCAGCAGCGCCTATCTCTGGACAGGGGGCAAGGATACGCAGTATTTT
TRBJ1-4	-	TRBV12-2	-	CASRSGQRTNEKLFF	TGTGCAAGTCGCTCAGGACAGAGGACTAATGAAAAACTGTTTTTT
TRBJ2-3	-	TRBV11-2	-	CASSLTGHQITDTQYF	TGTGCCAGCAGCCTAACGGGACATCAGATCACAGATACGCAGTATTTT
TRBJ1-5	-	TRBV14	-	CASSPGLNQPQHF	TGTGCCAGCAGCCCGGGTCTAAATCAGCCCCAGCATTTT
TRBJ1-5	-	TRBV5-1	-	CASSWGGYSNQPQHF	TGCGCCAGCAGCTGGGGAGGGTATAGCAATCAGCCCCAGCATTTT
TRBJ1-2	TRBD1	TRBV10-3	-	CAIGTANNYGYTF	TGTGCCATCGGGACAGCAAATAACTATGGCTACACCTTC
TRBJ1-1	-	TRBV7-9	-	CASSLAGVRTEAFF	TGTGCCAGCAGCTTAGCAGGGGTTAGAACTGAAGCTTTCTTT
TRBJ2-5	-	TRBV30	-	CAWGPGHRETQYF	TGTGCCTGGGGACCGGGACACAGGGAGACCCAGTACTTC